This TCR beta chain is from a study of radiation and T cells in renal cell carcinoma. As for the study in general: Nephrectomy followed 15 Gy stereotactic body radiation by 4 weeks. Study-wide results and caveats: Top tumor clonotypes rose in blood 2 weeks post-radiation, then contracted.

Germline CDR1 KGHSH, CDR2 LQKENI. CDR3 length: 14 amino acids. V dropped 5 bases and J dropped 6 bases, with 15 bases sitting between them. Time point of the sample: baseline pretreatment blood. Treatment denoted: 15 Gy SBRT to primary tumor, nephrectomy 4 weeks later. Details on this clone: Its antigen is currently unknown.

The repertoire was sequenced with immunoSEQ multiplex PCR; TCRdb's copy has only in-frame clones and lacks some. The sample holds tens of thousands of clones, just under 80% seen once. This clonotype was sampled from a man aged 55 to 70 with renal cell carcinoma. The chain joins TRBV18 to TRBJ2-3, with a tentative D call TRBD1 (5 bases). The source material was blood, sampled from a patient whose treatment included radiotherapy and nephrectomy. CDR3 sequence reads: CASSARQSADTQYF. DNA for the CDR3: TGTGCCAGCTCAGCTCGACAGTCGGCGGATACGCAGTATTTT.